The 3 T cell receptor beta chains given below trace back to one sample, sequenced in a study of beta chain features in type 1 diabetes. Expressed TCRB transcripts were sequenced because the entire RNA isolate underwent reverse transcription. Only in-frame clones appear in the TCRdb table, and some are missing; sequencing was by immunoSEQ multiplex PCR. Of about 150,000 clones in the sample, approximately 8.1% were seen once. Regarding the study as a whole: Researchers report that Type 1 diabetes patients had moderately but significantly shorter TCRB CDR3s across all four CD4+ subsets.

These TCRs' antigens remain unknown. Specimen: central memory CD4+ T cells from blood. These receptor sequences come from a man between 18 and 35 years old with type 1 diabetes.

This clone was observed a few times. The chain recombines TRBV6-6 with TRBJ2-6, with 7 bases matching TRBD1. The CDR3 is 15 amino acids. Germline lookup yields CDR1 MNHNY and CDR2 SVGAGI (reference sequence). V shed 6 bases, J shed 1 base, and the junction held 3 bases outside the gene matches. The CDR3 region is CASSGQESGANVLTF. CDR3 sequence (DNA): TGTGCCAGCAGCGGACAGGAATCTGGGGCCAACGTCCTGACTTTC.

V gene TRBV6-1 combines with J gene TRBJ2-4; TRBD1 might be the D (6 bases). The germline CDR1 and CDR2 sequences are MNHNS and SASEGT. V was clipped by 2 bases and J by 1 base, with 6 bases between them. The CDR3 is 14 amino acids. CDR3 loop: CASSEQGAKNIQYF. As DNA, the CDR3 is TGTGCCAGCAGTGAACAGGGGGCCAAAAACATTCAGTACTTC.

The chain recombines TRBV28 with TRBJ1-5, with 7 bases that match TRBD1. V lost 10 bases, J lost 4 bases, and 13 bases stayed unmatched. The germline V gene has CDR1 MDHEN and CDR2 SYDVKM. The CDR3 is made up of 15 amino acids. Here the CDR3 reads CAIKPGTAYNQPQHF. The CDR3, as DNA: TGTGCCATCAAACCTGGGACAGCCTATAATCAGCCCCAGCATTTT.